This T cell receptor (beta chain) came from a study of vaccination effects on CD4 cells after COVID-19. Across the study: The median interval between the second dose and post-vaccine sampling was 72 days. Overall study results and limits: Early timepoints after infection were absent, and convalescent patients were few in the study. Late post-vaccination samples showed marked contraction of infection- and vaccine-induced clones.

Antigen-specific CD4+ T cells were first expanded with viral peptide pools by the ViraFEST assay and only then sequenced. When around nine days of culture had elapsed, CD4+ T cells were isolated. The participants, recipients of two vaccine doses, got either BNT162b2 or mRNA-1273. Nucleocapsid antibodies stayed negative before and after vaccination, showing no earlier SARS-CoV-2 infection. On this clone itself: Its antigen is currently unknown.

Only in-frame clones appear in the TCRdb table, and some are missing; sequencing was by immunoSEQ multiplex PCR. The sample lists some 23,000 clones; about 70% were seen once. CDR3 size: 16 residues. Germline V gene data show CDR1 as SGHDT and CDR2 as YYEEEE. V was clipped by 4 bases and J by 2 bases; unmatched bases: 9. This TCR came from a human donor who received a COVID-19 vaccine. The chain is built from TRBV5-6 and TRBJ1-2; 9 bases align to TRBD1. The starting material was CD4+ T cells from PBMCs cultured with SARS-CoV-2 spike peptides, obtained after COVID-19 vaccination. Written as DNA, the CDR3 is TGTGCCAGCAGCCAATTATTCGGGACAGGGAACTATGGCTACACCTTC. This codes for CASSQLFGTGNYGYTF.